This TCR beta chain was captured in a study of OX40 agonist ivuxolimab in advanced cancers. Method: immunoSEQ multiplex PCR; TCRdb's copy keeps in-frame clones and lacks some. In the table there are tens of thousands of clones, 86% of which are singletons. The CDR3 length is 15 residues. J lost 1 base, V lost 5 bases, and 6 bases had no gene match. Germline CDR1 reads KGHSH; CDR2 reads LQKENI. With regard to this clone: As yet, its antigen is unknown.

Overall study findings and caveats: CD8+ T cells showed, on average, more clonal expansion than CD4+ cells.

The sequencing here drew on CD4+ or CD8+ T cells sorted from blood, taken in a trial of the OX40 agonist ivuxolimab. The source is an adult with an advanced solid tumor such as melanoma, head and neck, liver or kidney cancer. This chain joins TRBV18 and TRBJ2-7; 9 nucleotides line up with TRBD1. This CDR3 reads CASSDRGRQSYEQYF. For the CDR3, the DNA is TGTGCCAGCTCAGACAGGGGGAGGCAATCCTACGAGCAGTACTTC.